Presented here are 22 T cell receptor beta chains from one specimen sequenced in a study of T-cell memory formation after mild COVID-19 (dated by TCRdb to about 2021). The library was prepared using 5' RACE. TCRdb lists the instrument as Illumina NovaSeq 6000. TCRdb handled the public reads itself, with Q25 trimming in fastp and clone calling in MiXCR, and kept productive beta chains. One record per CDR3 amino acid sequence lists the most common genes and DNA. The sample table contains about 350,000 distinct CDR3 sequences; only one count was recorded for roughly 13% of them. The biggest ten clones account for 20% to 25% of the sample. Sequenced input: PBMCs or a T cell subset sorted from them (not recorded which). The receptor source for this set is a man younger than 35 who had mild COVID-19 (a few samples of this study predate the infection). The sample titles of this study are shuffled in the database, so cell type and time point are left out; the donor was told from shared clones.

This clonotype was counted only a few times. The V call is TRBV7-9, the J call TRBJ2-7, with D maybe TRBD2 (7 bases). The V gene's germline CDR1 is SEHNR and CDR2 FQNEAQ (reference sequence). The CDR3 runs 15 residues. V shed 6 bases and J shed 4 bases, with 19 bases lying between them. Here the CDR3 DNA reads TGTGCCAGCAGTGGGGGGGCAGAGACAGTATACGAGCAGTACTTC. It specifies CASSGGAETVYEQYF.

The CDR3 region has the DNA TGTGCCACCGGATTTCGGGAGGACATAGGAGGGGAGACCCAGTACTTC. This gives the protein CATGFREDIGGETQYF. The chain couples TRBV2 to TRBJ2-5; 7 bases match TRBD2. Trimming removed 10 bases from V and 5 bases from J; junction bases left unmatched: 19. The CDR3 is 16 amino acids. Germline V lookup: CDR1 SNHLY, CDR2 FYNNEI.

This clonotype was detected a few times. The chain recombines TRBV10-3 with TRBJ1-1; D unresolved. Germline CDR1 ENHRY, CDR2 SYGVKD. This CDR3 comprises 13 residues. The V end lost 7 bases, the J end lost 1 base, and 10 bases lay between the germline ends. The CDR3 protein is CAITRQPNTEAFF. In DNA form, the CDR3 reads TGTGCCATCACAAGGCAGCCGAACACTGAAGCTTTCTTT.

This clonotype was counted a few times. The rearrangement links TRBV13 to TRBJ1-2, with TRBD1 identical over 7 bases. Germline V lookup: CDR1 PRHDT, CDR2 FYEKMQ (reference sequence). V trimming: 5 bases; J trimming: 5 bases; junction bases outside the gene matches: 8. The CDR3 is 14 amino acids. The CDR3 spells CASSSRGWAYGYTF. CDR3 in DNA: TGTGCCAGCAGCAGCAGGGGGTGGGCGTATGGCTACACCTTC.

The chain recombines TRBV19 with TRBJ2-2; D possibly uses TRBD1 or TRBD2 (5 bases each). V was shortened by 3 bases and J by 3 bases, with 8 bases between the two germline ends. Germline V gene sequence: CDR1 LNHDA, CDR2 SQIVND (reference sequence). The CDR3 length is 14 residues. The CDR3 nucleotides read TGTGCCAGTAGTATGGGGCGGGACACCGGGGAGCTGTTTTTT. Residues: CASSMGRDTGELFF.

This clonotype appeared a few times. This rearrangement joins TRBV20-1 to TRBJ2-1, with 11 bases identical to TRBD2. This CDR3 is 15 amino acids long. V gave up 5 bases and J gave up 4 bases; unmatched junction bases: 7. CDR1 is DFQATT, CDR2 SNEGSKA, per germline (reference sequence). The CDR3 loop is CSAPLSGGAYNEQFF. The CDR3 region has the DNA TGCAGTGCTCCCCTTAGCGGGGGGGCGTACAATGAGCAGTTCTTC.

V is TRBV4-1 and J is TRBJ2-2; possibly TRBD1 for D (5 bases). Germline V gene sequence: CDR1 MGHRA, CDR2 YSYEKL. There are 14 residues in the CDR3. The V and J ends lost 5 bases and 4 bases respectively, with 11 bases between them. CDR3 residues: CASSEGVRTGELFF. DNA for the CDR3: TGCGCCAGCAGCGAAGGGGTTCGCACCGGGGAGCTGTTTTTT.

This chain joins TRBV7-2 and TRBJ1-6, with a tentative D call TRBD1 (5 bases). The germline gives CDR1 SGHTA, CDR2 FQGNSA. The V end lost 2 bases, the J end lost 11 bases, and 13 bases lay between the germline ends. CDR3 size: 14 residues. The CDR3 DNA sequence: TGTGCCAGCAGCTTAACGGGGGGAGCGCCACCCCTCCACTTT. Its translation is CASSLTGGAPPLHF. The variable domain in full, with the rest retrieved from reference TRBV7-2 and TRBJ1-6, is GAGVSQSPSNKVTEKGKDVELRCDPISGHTALYWYRQSLGQGLEFLIYFQGNSAPDKSGLPSDRFSAERTGGSVSTLTIQRTQQEDSAVYLCASSLTGGAPPLHFGNGTRLTVT.

The chain couples TRBV28 to TRBJ2-5; D not resolved. This CDR3 is 11 amino acids long. Trimming cost V 9 bases and J 3 bases, with 8 bases left between them. The germline V gene encodes CDR1 MDHEN and CDR2 SYDVKM. This chain's CDR3 is CASFFKETQYF. CDR3 nucleotides: TGTGCCAGTTTTTTCAAAGAGACCCAGTACTTC.

This clonotype showed up just a few times. This chain's CDR3 is CASSQEGLMLGVYRGKQYF. Written as DNA, the CDR3 is TGTGCCAGCAGCCAAGAGGGCCTTATGTTGGGGGTGTACCGTGGAAAGCAGTACTTC. J is TRBJ2-7 and V is TRBV3-1, with D perhaps matching TRBD1 or TRBD2 (5 bases each). Per the germline V gene, CDR1 is LGHDT and CDR2 is YNNKEL (reference sequence). The CDR3 covers 19 residues. The V gene lost 0 bases and the J gene lost 8 bases, with 29 bases spanning the gap.

The rearrangement links TRBV29-1 to TRBJ2-7, with D possibly TRBD2 on 5 matching bases. CDR3 length: 14 residues. Germline loops: CDR1 SQVTM, CDR2 ANQGSEA. Trimming took 6 bases from V and 5 from J, leaving 20 bases between them. The CDR3 bases are TGCAGCGTGACAACACAGCGGCGTGGGGACGAGCAGTACGTC. Translation gives CSVTTQRRGDEQYV.

This clonotype was seen a handful of times. This chain links TRBV15 with TRBJ2-2; the match to TRBD1 covers 7 bases. V was pared by 3 bases and J by 7 bases, with 26 bases of the junction left unmatched. The CDR3 length is 21 residues. CDR1 is LNHNV and CDR2 is YYDKDF in the germline V gene (reference sequence). CDR3 loop: CATSSAVLRQGSSQGDGELFF. CDR3 DNA: TGTGCCACCAGCAGCGCCGTTCTTAGACAGGGTTCCTCCCAAGGTGACGGGGAGCTGTTTTTT. Full variable domain (rest looked up from reference TRBV15 and TRBJ2-2): DAMVIQNPRYQVTQFGKPVTLSCSQTLNHNVMYWYQQKSSQAPKLLFHYYDKDFNNEADTPDNFQSRRPNTSFCFLDIRSPGLGDTAMYLCATSSAVLRQGSSQGDGELFFGEGSRLTVL.

This clonotype was observed many times. The V and J genes are TRBV5-1 and TRBJ2-1; 9 nucleotides align to TRBD2. This CDR3 has 15 residues. Trimming took 0 bases from V and 5 from J; bases not matched to a gene: 3. CDR1 is SGHRS and CDR2 is YFSETQ in the germline V gene. The CDR3 loop is CASSLVAGGNNEQFF. CDR3 nucleotides: TGCGCCAGCAGCTTGGTGGCGGGGGGGAACAATGAGCAGTTCTTC. The complete variable domain, with remaining parts taken from reference TRBV5-1 and TRBJ2-1, reads KAGVTQTPRYLIKTRGQQVTLSCSPISGHRSVSWYQQTPGQGLQFLFEYFSETQRNKGNFPGRFSGRQFSNSRSEMNVSTLELGDSALYLCASSLVAGGNNEQFFGPGTRLTVL.

V usage is TRBV7-9 and J usage is TRBJ1-1; D call uncertain. Germline CDR1 is SEHNR and CDR2 is FQNEAQ (reference sequence). This CDR3 has 13 amino acids. V was clipped by 1 base and J by 3 bases, with 6 bases between them. CDR3 nucleotides: TGTGCCAGCAGCTTAGAAGCGTACACTGAAGCTTTCTTT. Its protein product is CASSLEAYTEAFF.

In its sample, this clonotype was seen a few times. The chain links TRBV11-2 to TRBJ1-2; the D gene is possibly TRBD1 (5 bases). Germline lookup yields CDR1 SGHAT and CDR2 FQNNGV. V shed 6 bases and J shed 7 bases, with 12 bases lying between them. This CDR3 has 12 residues. As DNA, the CDR3 is TGTGCCAGCAGGCCGGCGGGGCCTGGCTACACCTTC. Amino acids: CASRPAGPGYTF.

The chain couples TRBV11-1 to TRBJ2-2; 8 nucleotides agree with TRBD2. V was pared by 6 bases and J by 7 bases, with 10 bases of the junction left unmatched. The CDR3 has 15 residues. The germline V gene encodes CDR1 SGHAT and CDR2 FQDESV (reference sequence). The CDR3 DNA reads TGTGCCAGCAGGCTCGGGGGGGCCGGGGACGGGGAGCTGTTTTTT. Protein: CASRLGGAGDGELFF.

This clonotype was seen more than once but under ten times. The rearrangement links TRBV27 to TRBJ2-5; 7 bases line up with TRBD1. The V gene's germline CDR1 is MNHEY and CDR2 SMNVEV (reference sequence). CDR3 size: 14 residues. The trim removed 4 bases at V and 7 bases at J, leaving 9 bases unmatched. The CDR3 spells CASSSTGAWVTQYF. The CDR3 DNA reads TGTGCCAGCAGTTCAACAGGGGCATGGGTGACCCAGTACTTC.

A few counts support this clonotype. The chain is built from TRBV28 and TRBJ2-5, with 7 nucleotides matching TRBD1. The junction had 6 bases not matched to a gene; V was cut back by 3 bases and J by 5 bases. This CDR3 comprises 14 residues. The germline CDR1 and CDR2 sequences are MDHEN and SYDVKM. The CDR3 bases are TGTGCCAGCAGTTTGGGACAGATACTCGAGACCCAGTACTTC. It specifies CASSLGQILETQYF.

This sequence joins TRBV20-1 and TRBJ2-3, with 14 bases identical to TRBD2. Trimming took 3 bases from V and 0 from J; bases not matched to a gene: 5. This CDR3 contains 17 residues. CDR1 is DFQATT, CDR2 SNEGSKA, per germline (reference sequence). Here the CDR3 reads CSARTSGGVPSTDTQYF. Here the CDR3 DNA reads TGCAGTGCTAGGACTAGCGGGGGGGTTCCTAGCACAGATACGCAGTATTTT.

This clonotype has a handful of counts. The rearrangement links TRBV7-9 to TRBJ1-6; D ambiguous. The CDR3 contains 17 residues. In germline, CDR1 is SEHNR, CDR2 FQNEAQ (reference sequence). Trimming left V 8 bases short and J 10 bases short, with 27 bases between. The CDR3 sequence is CASGELVGRAKGSPLHF. The CDR3 nucleotides read TGTGCCAGCGGGGAGTTGGTAGGCCGAGCTAAGGGATCACCCCTCCACTTT.

The genes are TRBV19 and TRBJ2-2; D gene unclear. The germline CDR1 and CDR2 sequences are LNHDA and SQIVND (reference sequence). The CDR3 has 14 amino acids. V was pared by 1 base and J by 6 bases, with 9 bases between. In DNA form, the CDR3 reads TGTGCCAGTAGTATAGCGCCCGCAGCCGGGGAGCTGTTTTTT. As protein: CASSIAPAAGELFF.

This clonotype appeared a single time. This rearrangement joins TRBV20-1 to TRBJ1-5, with a weak D call TRBD1 (5 bases). The length of the CDR3 is 16 residues. In germline, CDR1 is DFQATT, CDR2 SNEGSKA (reference sequence). Trimming left V 6 bases short and J 0 bases short, with 18 bases between. The CDR3 nucleotides read TGCAGTGCAACGGACACCGAGCATTATAGCAATCAGCCCCAGCATTTT. Its protein is CSATDTEHYSNQPQHF.